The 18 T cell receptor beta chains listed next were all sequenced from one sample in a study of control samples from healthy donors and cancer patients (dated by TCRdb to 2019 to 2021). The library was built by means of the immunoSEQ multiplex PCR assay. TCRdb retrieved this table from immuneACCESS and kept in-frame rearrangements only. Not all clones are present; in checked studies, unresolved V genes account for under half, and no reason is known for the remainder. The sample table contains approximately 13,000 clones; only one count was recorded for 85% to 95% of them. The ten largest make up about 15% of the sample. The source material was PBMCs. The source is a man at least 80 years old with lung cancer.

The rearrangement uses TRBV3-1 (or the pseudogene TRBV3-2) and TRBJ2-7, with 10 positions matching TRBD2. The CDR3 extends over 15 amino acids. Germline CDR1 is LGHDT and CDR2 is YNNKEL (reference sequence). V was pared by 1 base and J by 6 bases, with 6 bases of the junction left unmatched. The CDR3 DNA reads TGTGCCAGCAGCCAAGCAAGCGGGGGGGCGGGCGAGCAGTACTTC. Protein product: CASSQASGGAGEQYF.

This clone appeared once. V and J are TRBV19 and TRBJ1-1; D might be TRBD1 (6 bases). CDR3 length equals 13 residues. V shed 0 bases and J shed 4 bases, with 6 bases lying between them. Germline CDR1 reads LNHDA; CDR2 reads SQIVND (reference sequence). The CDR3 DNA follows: TGTGCCAGTAGTATAGAGGACAGCACTGAAGCTTTCTTT. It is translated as CASSIEDSTEAFF.

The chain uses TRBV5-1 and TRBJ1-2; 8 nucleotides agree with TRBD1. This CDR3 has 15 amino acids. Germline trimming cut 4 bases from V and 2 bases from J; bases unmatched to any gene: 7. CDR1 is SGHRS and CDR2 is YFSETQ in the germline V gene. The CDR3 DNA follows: TGCGCCAGCAGCGCCGGACAGGGATTGAACTATGGCTACACCTTC. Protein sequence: CASSAGQGLNYGYTF.

The CDR3 bases are TGCAGCGTTGCATCGGGAGCTGGAAACACCATATATTTT. Its translation: CSVASGAGNTIYF. V is TRBV29-1 and J is TRBJ1-3; unclear D gene. Germline V gene sequence: CDR1 SQVTM, CDR2 ANQGSEA. V lost 4 bases to trimming and J lost 2 bases, with 9 bases between them. CDR3 length equals 13 residues.

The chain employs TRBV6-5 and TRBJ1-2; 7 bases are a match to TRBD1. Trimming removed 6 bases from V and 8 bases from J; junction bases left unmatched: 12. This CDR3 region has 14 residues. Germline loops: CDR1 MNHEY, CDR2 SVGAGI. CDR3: CASRPWEGARGYTF. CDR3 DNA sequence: TGTGCCAGCAGACCATGGGAGGGGGCGCGCGGCTACACCTTC.

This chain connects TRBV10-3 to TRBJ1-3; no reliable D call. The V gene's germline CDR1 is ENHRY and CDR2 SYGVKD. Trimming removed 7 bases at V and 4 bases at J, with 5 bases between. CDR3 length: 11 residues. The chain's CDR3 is CAITGGNTIYF. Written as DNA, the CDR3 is TGTGCCATCACTGGAGGAAACACCATATATTTT.

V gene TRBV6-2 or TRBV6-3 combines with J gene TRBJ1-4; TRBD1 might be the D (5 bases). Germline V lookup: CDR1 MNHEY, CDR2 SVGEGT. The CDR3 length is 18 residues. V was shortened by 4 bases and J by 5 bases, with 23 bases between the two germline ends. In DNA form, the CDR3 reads TGTGCCAGCAGTTCCTCCGAAAACGTACTTCGGGGGAATGAAAAACTGTTTTTT. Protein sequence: CASSSSENVLRGNEKLFF.

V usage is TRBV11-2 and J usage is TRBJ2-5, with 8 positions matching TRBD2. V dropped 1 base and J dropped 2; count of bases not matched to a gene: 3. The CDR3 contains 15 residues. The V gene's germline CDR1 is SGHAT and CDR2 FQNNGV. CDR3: CASSLAAGGQETQYF. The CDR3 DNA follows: TGTGCCAGCAGCTTAGCTGCGGGGGGACAAGAGACCCAGTACTTC.

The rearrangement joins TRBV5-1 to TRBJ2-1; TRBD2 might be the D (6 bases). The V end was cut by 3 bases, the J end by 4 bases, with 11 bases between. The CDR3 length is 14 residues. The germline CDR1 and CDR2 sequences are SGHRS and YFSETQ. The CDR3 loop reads CASSYGDSYNEQFF. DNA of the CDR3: TGCGCCAGCAGCTATGGGGACTCATACAATGAGCAGTTCTTC.

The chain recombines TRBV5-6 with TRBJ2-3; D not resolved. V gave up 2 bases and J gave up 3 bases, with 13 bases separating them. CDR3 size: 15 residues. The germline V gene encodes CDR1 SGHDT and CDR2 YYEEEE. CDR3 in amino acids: CASSFFSTATDTQYF. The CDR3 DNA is TGTGCCAGCAGCTTTTTTAGCACCGCGACAGATACGCAGTATTTT.

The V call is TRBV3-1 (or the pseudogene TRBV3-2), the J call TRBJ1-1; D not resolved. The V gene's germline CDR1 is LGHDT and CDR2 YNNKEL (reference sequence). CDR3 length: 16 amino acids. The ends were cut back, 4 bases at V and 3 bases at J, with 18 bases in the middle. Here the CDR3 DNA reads TGTGCCAGCAGCCCGGAACCAGGCTCTTGGGACACTGAAGCTTTCTTT. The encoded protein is CASSPEPGSWDTEAFF.

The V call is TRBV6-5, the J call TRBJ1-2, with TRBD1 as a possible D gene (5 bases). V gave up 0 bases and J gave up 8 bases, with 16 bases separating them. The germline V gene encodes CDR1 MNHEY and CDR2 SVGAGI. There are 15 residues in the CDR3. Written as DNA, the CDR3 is TGTGCCAGCAGTTACTCGGGGCGAGCAGGAAGAGGCTACACCTTC. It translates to CASSYSGRAGRGYTF.

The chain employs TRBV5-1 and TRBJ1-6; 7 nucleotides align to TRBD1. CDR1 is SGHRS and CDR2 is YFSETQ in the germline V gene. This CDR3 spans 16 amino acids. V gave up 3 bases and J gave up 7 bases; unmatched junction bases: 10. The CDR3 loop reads CASSSQGGTENSPLHF. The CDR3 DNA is TGCGCCAGCAGCTCACAGGGAGGGACAGAAAATTCACCCCTCCACTTT.

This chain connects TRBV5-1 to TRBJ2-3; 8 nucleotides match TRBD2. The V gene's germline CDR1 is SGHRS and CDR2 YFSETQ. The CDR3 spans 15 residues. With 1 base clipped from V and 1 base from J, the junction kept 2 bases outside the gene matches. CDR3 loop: CASSLFSGGTDTQYF. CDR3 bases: TGCGCCAGCAGCTTGTTTAGCGGGGGCACAGATACGCAGTATTTT.

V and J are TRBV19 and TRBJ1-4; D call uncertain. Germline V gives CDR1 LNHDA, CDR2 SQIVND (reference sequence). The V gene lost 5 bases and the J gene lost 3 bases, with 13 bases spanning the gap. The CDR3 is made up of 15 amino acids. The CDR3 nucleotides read TGTGCCAGTAGTGATCAGTTAACGGCTAATGAAAAACTGTTTTTT. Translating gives CASSDQLTANEKLFF.

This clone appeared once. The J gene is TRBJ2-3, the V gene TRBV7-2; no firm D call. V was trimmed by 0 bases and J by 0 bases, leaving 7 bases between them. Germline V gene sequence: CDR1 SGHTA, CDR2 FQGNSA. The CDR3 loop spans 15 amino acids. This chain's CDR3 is CASSLAETSTDTQYF. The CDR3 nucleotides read TGTGCCAGCAGCTTAGCCGAGACTAGCACAGATACGCAGTATTTT.

CDR3 loop: CATSDFDIQETQYF. DNA for the CDR3: TGTGCCACCAGTGATTTTGACATCCAAGAGACCCAGTACTTC. The rearrangement uses TRBV24-1 and TRBJ2-5; D uncertain. Germline CDR1 is KGHDR and CDR2 is SFDVKD. Between the trimmed V and J ends, which lost 1 base and 1 base, there was a span of 6 bases. CDR3 size: 14 residues.

The CDR3 DNA reads TGTGCCACCAGTGATCGTAAGAACAGGGAGAGCACAGATACGCAGTATTTT. Its protein is CATSDRKNRESTDTQYF. The chain joins TRBV24-1 to TRBJ2-3, with D possibly being TRBD1 (6 bases). V lost 3 bases and J lost 0, with 15 bases in between. The CDR3 contains 17 residues. CDR1 KGHDR and CDR2 SFDVKD come from the germline V gene.